This T cell receptor (beta chain) was profiled in a study of PD-1 blockade in mismatch repair-deficient tumors. Profiling relied on immunoSEQ multiplex PCR, and the TCRdb table lists in-frame clones only, not all of them. The table lists under 150,000 clones, about 88% of them singletons, with 10% to 15% in the top ten. CDR1 is SEHNR and CDR2 is FQNEAQ in the germline V gene (reference sequence). The CDR3 loop spans 12 amino acids. V lost 5 bases to trimming and J lost 4 bases, with 7 bases between them. A few pembrolizumab responders had their TCRs sequenced. The rearrangement joins TRBV7-9 to TRBJ2-3; D gene ambiguous. The starting material was peripheral blood, obtained 70 to 72 weeks after starting pembrolizumab. The clonotype was recovered from an adult with mismatch repair-deficient cancer. The CDR3 nucleotides are TGTGCCAGCAGCCAGACTCCAGATACGCAGTATTTT. This codes for CASSQTPDTQYF.